Listed here are 10 T cell receptor beta chains from one sample, sequenced in a study of T cell repertoires in cytomegalovirus infection. TCRdb re-derived calls from the reads in MiXCR, one entry per CDR3 protein. Of some 150,000 distinct CDR3 sequences listed, 5.5% to 7% are singletons. Specimen: PBMCs. These TCRs come from a human donor in good health (CMV status not recorded). Some clones in this sample may be carry-over from other donors' samples.

The rearrangement joins TRBV20-1 to TRBJ2-7; tentative D call: TRBD2 (5 bases). The CDR3 is 14 residues long. The ends were cut back, 0 bases at V and 9 bases at J, with 18 bases in the middle. Germline V gene lookup returns CDR1 DFQATT and CDR2 SNEGSKA (reference sequence). CDR3 region: CSARDLQTLAGQYF. CDR3 sequence (DNA): TGCAGTGCTAGAGATCTACAAACTCTGGCGGGGCAGTACTTC.

This clonotype was seen repeatedly, ten times or more. J is TRBJ2-7 and V is TRBV20-1; D tentatively reads TRBD1 or TRBD2 (6 bases each). Germline V lookup: CDR1 DFQATT, CDR2 SNEGSKA (reference sequence). The CDR3 has 13 amino acids. Trimming pared 5 bases from V and 2 bases from J, leaving 13 bases between. CDR3 residues: CSAGGTLAYEQYF. For the CDR3, the DNA is TGCAGTGCTGGAGGGACACTAGCCTACGAGCAGTACTTC.

V gene TRBV28 combines with J gene TRBJ1-2; 8 bases map to TRBD1. CDR3 size: 13 residues. Germline CDR1 MDHEN, CDR2 SYDVKM. J was trimmed by 4 bases and V by 6 bases; bases with no gene match: 4. CDR3 coding DNA: TGTGCCAGCAGCCCGGGACAGGTCTATGGCTACACCTTC. Residues: CASSPGQVYGYTF.

This clonotype was seen many times. The CDR3: CASSNSPGGSRTEAFF. The CDR3 DNA reads as TGTGCCAGCAGCAATTCACCCGGTGGTTCGCGCACTGAAGCTTTCTTT. This sequence joins TRBV12-3 or TRBV12-4 and TRBJ1-1, with unresolved D. With 6 bases removed from V and 4 bases from J, the gap between germline ends came to 21 bases. The CDR3 length is 16 residues.

This clonotype was detected only a few times. The chain has TRBV12-3 or TRBV12-4 and TRBJ2-5; D perhaps matches TRBD2 (7 bases). Trimming pared 6 bases from V and 2 bases from J, leaving 13 bases between. The CDR3 extends over 14 amino acids. This CDR3 reads CASRRGGGQETQYF. In DNA, the CDR3 is TGTGCCAGCAGACGGGGAGGGGGTCAAGAGACCCAGTACTTC.

This clonotype was recorded at least ten times. This chain joins TRBV12-3 or TRBV12-4 and TRBJ1-1; no clear D. The CDR3 has 14 residues. V was pared by 4 bases and J by 5 bases, with 14 bases between. CDR3 loop: CASSSTVAVTEAFF. The CDR3 bases are TGTGCCAGCAGTTCCACAGTGGCGGTGACTGAAGCTTTCTTT.

This clonotype has ten or more counts. The rearrangement uses TRBV6-2 or TRBV6-3 and TRBJ2-7; TRBD2 aligns across 7 bases. The length of the CDR3 is 15 residues. Trimming cost V 2 bases and J 0 bases; bases outside gene matches: 4. Germline-derived CDR1 and CDR2 are MNHEY and SVGEGT. CDR3 bases: TGTGCCAGCAGTTACGTGGGGGGGAGCTCCTACGAGCAGTACTTC. It is translated as CASSYVGGSSYEQYF.

This clonotype was seen repeatedly, ten times or more. The chain joins TRBV11-2 to TRBJ1-3; 7 nucleotides match TRBD1. Germline CDR1 is SGHAT and CDR2 is FQNNGV. Germline trimming cut 6 bases from V and 0 bases from J; bases unmatched to any gene: 8. The CDR3 sequence is 16 residues long. CDR3 loop: CASRYRGGRSGNTIYF. Here the CDR3 DNA reads TGTGCCAGCAGGTACAGGGGAGGACGCTCTGGAAACACCATATATTTT. The full variable domain, completed using reference TRBV11-2 and TRBJ1-3, is EAGVAQSPRYKIIEKRQSVAFWCNPISGHATLYWYQQILGQGPKLLIQFQNNGVVDDSQLPKDRFSAERLKGVDSTLKIQPAKLEDSAVYLCASRYRGGRSGNTIYFGEGSWLTVV.

The rearrangement joins TRBV5-1 to TRBJ1-4; D is unresolved. V was shortened by 0 bases and J by 6 bases, with 6 bases between the two germline ends. The V gene's germline CDR1 is SGHRS and CDR2 YFSETQ. The CDR3 is made up of 13 amino acids. The CDR3 spells CASSLDVYEKLFF. The CDR3 DNA reads as TGCGCCAGCAGCTTGGACGTCTATGAAAAACTGTTTTTT. The full variable domain, its missing parts supplied by reference TRBV5-1 and TRBJ1-4, is KAGVTQTPRYLIKTRGQQVTLSCSPISGHRSVSWYQQTPGQGLQFLFEYFSETQRNKGNFPGRFSGRQFSNSRSEMNVSTLELGDSALYLCASSLDVYEKLFFGSGTQLSVL.

This chain links TRBV28 with TRBJ1-5; 7 positions agree with TRBD1. The CDR3 is 17 residues long. V lost 7 bases, J lost 4 bases, and 16 bases stayed unmatched. Germline loops: CDR1 MDHEN, CDR2 SYDVKM. The CDR3 reads CASTPGTGQVINQPQHF. Written as DNA, the CDR3 is TGTGCCAGCACCCCGGGCACCGGACAGGTAATTAATCAGCCCCAGCATTTT.